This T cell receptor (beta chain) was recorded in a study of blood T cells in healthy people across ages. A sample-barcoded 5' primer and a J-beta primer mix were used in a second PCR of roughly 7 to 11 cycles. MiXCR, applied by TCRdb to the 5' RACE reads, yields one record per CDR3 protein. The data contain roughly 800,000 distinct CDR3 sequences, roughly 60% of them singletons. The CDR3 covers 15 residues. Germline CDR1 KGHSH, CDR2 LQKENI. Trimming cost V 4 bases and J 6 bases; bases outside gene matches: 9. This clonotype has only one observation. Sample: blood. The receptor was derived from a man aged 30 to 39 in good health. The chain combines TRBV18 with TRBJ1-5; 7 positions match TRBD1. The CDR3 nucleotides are TGTGCCAGCTCACGAAGAGGGACAGCAGTTCAGCCCCAGCATTTT. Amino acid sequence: CASSRRGTAVQPQHF.